This TCR beta chain was observed in a study of control samples from healthy donors and cancer patients. The protocol was immunoSEQ multiplex PCR, while the TCRdb copy is restricted to in-frame clones and leaves out a portion. The sample contains tens of thousands of clones, around 90% of which appear only once. A single count supports this clone. Per germline, CDR1 SGHTS and CDR2 YDEGEE. There are 12 residues in the CDR3. V lost 4 bases and J lost 7; bases outside the gene matches: 3. This chain connects TRBV5-8 to TRBJ2-3, with 7 bases that match TRBD2. The TCR sequence derives from a man aged 25-40 years with colorectal cancer. Sequenced: PBMCs. This chain's CDR3 is CASSLGGYTQYF. In DNA form, the CDR3 reads TGTGCCAGCAGCCTGGGGGGGTATACGCAGTATTTT.